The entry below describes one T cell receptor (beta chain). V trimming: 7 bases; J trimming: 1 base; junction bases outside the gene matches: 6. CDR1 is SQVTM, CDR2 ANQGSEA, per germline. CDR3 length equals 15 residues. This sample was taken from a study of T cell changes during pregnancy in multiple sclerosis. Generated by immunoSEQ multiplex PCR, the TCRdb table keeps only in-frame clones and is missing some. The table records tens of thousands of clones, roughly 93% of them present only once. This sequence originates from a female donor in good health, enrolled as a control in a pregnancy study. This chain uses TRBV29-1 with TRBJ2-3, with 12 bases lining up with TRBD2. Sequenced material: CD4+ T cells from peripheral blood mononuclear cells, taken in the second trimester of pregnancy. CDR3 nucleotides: TGCAGCGCCAACGGACTAGCGGGGCGCACAGATACGCAGTATTTT. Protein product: CSANGLAGRTDTQYF.